These 27 T cell receptor beta chains share one sample of origin, sequenced in a study of vaccination and CD4 T cells after COVID-19. Indicated treatment: approximately 9-day PBMC culture with coronavirus spike peptide pools or control peptides (ViraFEST assay). CD4+ T cells that had been cultured provided DNA sequenced with the Oncomine TCR Beta short-read assay. TCRdb redid the calling of the PCR reads with MiXCR, one entry per CDR3 protein. The table records about 12,000 distinct CDR3 sequences, approximately 60% of them present only once. Their antigen targets remain unknown. Sequenced sample: CD4+ T cells from blood, cultured in vitro. These receptors came from a human donor who had recovered from COVID-19.

The sample holds a few counts of this clonotype. V gene TRBV6-1 combines with J gene TRBJ1-2; perhaps TRBD1 as D (5 bases). This CDR3 spans 14 amino acids. Per the germline V gene, CDR1 is MNHNS and CDR2 is SASEGT. V was pared by 2 bases and J by 4 bases, with 11 bases between. CDR3 protein: CASSEIGGGYGYTF. CDR3 nucleotide sequence: TGTGCCAGCAGTGAAATCGGCGGGGGCTATGGCTACACCTTC.

This clonotype showed up just once. The chain combines TRBV4-3 with TRBJ2-2; 8 bases are a match to TRBD2. Per the germline V gene, CDR1 is LGHNA and CDR2 is YSLEER. J lost 7 bases, V lost 0 bases, and 7 bases had no gene match. The length of the CDR3 is 16 residues. The CDR3 DNA follows: TGCGCCAGCAGCCAAGAGGCGGGAGGATGGAACGGGGAGCTGTTTTTT. Translating it yields CASSQEAGGWNGELFF.

The chain employs TRBV20-1 and TRBJ2-3, with 7 bases identical to TRBD2. CDR3 size: 16 residues. Trimming took 6 bases from V and 2 from J; bases not matched to a gene: 14. Germline V gene data show CDR1 as DFQATT and CDR2 as SNEGSKA (reference sequence). Written as DNA, the CDR3 is TGCAGTGCCCGCGACATGGCTAGCGGACCCACAGATACGCAGTATTTT. This gives the protein CSARDMASGPTDTQYF.

The rearrangement joins TRBV28 to TRBJ1-4, with 8 bases matching TRBD1. The V gene end was trimmed by 6 bases and the J gene end by 7 bases; junction bases not matched to a gene: 13. The CDR3 contains 16 residues. CDR1 is MDHEN and CDR2 is SYDVKM in the germline V gene. The CDR3 reads CASREDRGGVTEKLFF. CDR3 coding DNA: TGTGCCAGCAGGGAAGACAGGGGTGGGGTGACTGAAAAACTGTTTTTT.

The V gene is TRBV6-2 or TRBV6-3, the J gene TRBJ2-7; unclear D gene. There are 15 residues in the CDR3. V was cut by 8 bases and J by 1 base, with 18 bases left in between. Germline V gives CDR1 MNHEY, CDR2 SVGEGT. CDR3: CASDRAGYKSYEQYF. The CDR3 bases are TGTGCCAGCGACCGGGCCGGGTACAAGTCCTACGAGCAGTACTTC.

In its sample, this clonotype was seen once. The V call is TRBV5-8, the J call TRBJ2-1; possible D gene TRBD1, 5 bases. The CDR3 contains 15 residues. Trimming cost V 4 bases and J 8 bases, with 19 bases left between them. In germline, CDR1 is SGHTS, CDR2 YDEGEE. Here the CDR3 reads CASSPDSFRWDEQFF. In nucleotides, the CDR3 is TGTGCCAGCAGCCCCGACAGTTTTAGATGGGATGAGCAGTTCTTC.

This clonotype was counted only a few times. This chain uses TRBV7-8 with TRBJ2-5; D perhaps matches TRBD1 (8 bases). V was clipped by 5 bases and J by 5 bases, with 15 bases between them. The CDR3 sequence is 14 residues long. CDR1 is SGHVS and CDR2 is FQNEAQ in the germline V gene. CDR3: CASSTGQGGETQYF. CDR3 coding DNA: TGTGCCAGCAGCACCGGACAGGGAGGGGAGACCCAGTACTTC.

This chain uses TRBV9 with TRBJ1-5, with no clear D. Germline loops: CDR1 SGDLS, CDR2 YYNGEE. The CDR3 is 21 residues long. V was pared by 0 bases and J by 0 bases, with 25 bases between. CDR3 sequence: CASSVVGSGWGLLGSNQPQHF. CDR3 nucleotides: TGTGCCAGCAGCGTAGTCGGCTCTGGGTGGGGTCTCCTAGGTAGCAATCAGCCCCAGCATTTT.

The gene calls are TRBV6-1 and TRBJ2-3; TRBD2 is a possible D gene (5 bases). This CDR3 contains 15 residues. With 6 bases removed from V and 3 bases from J, the gap between germline ends came to 16 bases. Germline CDR1 MNHNS, CDR2 SASEGT. The CDR3 loop is CASRASPVQTDTQYF. The CDR3 DNA is TGTGCCAGCAGAGCTAGCCCGGTCCAGACAGATACGCAGTATTTT.

This clonotype has just a few counts. The rearrangement uses TRBV20-1 and TRBJ2-1; 8 bases line up with TRBD1. CDR3 length: 12 residues. Per germline, CDR1 DFQATT and CDR2 SNEGSKA (reference sequence). Germline trimming cut 6 bases from V and 11 bases from J; bases unmatched to any gene: 9. CDR3 residues: CSADHRGIKQFF. CDR3 DNA: TGCAGTGCCGATCACAGGGGGATCAAGCAGTTCTTC.

CDR3 loop: CAISGLAAEEQYF. For the CDR3, the DNA is TGTGCCATCAGTGGACTAGCGGCCGAAGAGCAGTACTTC. This chain links TRBV10-3 with TRBJ2-7; 9 bases agree with TRBD2. Germline CDR1 is ENHRY and CDR2 is SYGVKD. The CDR3 has 13 residues. V gave up 4 bases and J gave up 7 bases; unmatched junction bases: 5.

This clonotype was recorded once. The chain recombines TRBV6-1 with TRBJ2-5; tentative D call: TRBD2 (6 bases). The CDR3 is 14 residues long. CDR1 and CDR2 (germline): MNHNS, SASEGT. V was trimmed by 4 bases and J by 2 bases, leaving 11 bases between them. The CDR3 protein is CASSGTITQETQYF. The CDR3 nucleotides read TGTGCCAGCAGTGGGACTATCACTCAAGAGACCCAGTACTTC.

This clonotype was picked up a small number of times. The V gene is TRBV15, the J gene TRBJ1-3, with unresolved D. Germline V CDR1 and CDR2: LNHNV, YYDKDF (reference sequence). CDR3 length: 16 amino acids. V gave up 1 base and J gave up 0 bases, with 10 bases separating them. The CDR3 is CATSRGTGGSGNTIYF. The CDR3 DNA sequence: TGTGCCACCAGCAGAGGAACCGGAGGCTCTGGAAACACCATATATTTT.

This clonotype appeared a few times. The gene calls are TRBV20-1 and TRBJ2-3; no definite D call. The CDR3 runs to 13 residues. V was trimmed by 3 bases and J by 6 bases, leaving 13 bases between them. Germline V CDR1 and CDR2: DFQATT, SNEGSKA (reference sequence). The CDR3 region is CSASPLGMDTQYF. CDR3 coding DNA: TGCAGTGCTAGCCCTCTAGGGATGGATACGCAGTATTTT.

The genes are TRBV6-1 and TRBJ1-5; D is ambiguous. V gave up 2 bases and J gave up 0 bases, with 11 bases separating them. Germline CDR1 and CDR2: MNHNS and SASEGT. There are 16 residues in the CDR3. The CDR3 loop is CASSERAHFSNQPQHF. CDR3 DNA: TGTGCCAGCAGTGAAAGGGCACATTTTAGCAATCAGCCCCAGCATTTT.

The chain carries TRBV5-1 and TRBJ1-2; no clear D. The CDR3 has 14 amino acids. Germline V gives CDR1 SGHRS, CDR2 YFSETQ. The V end was cut by 0 bases, the J end by 0 bases, with 6 bases between. CDR3 region: CASSLELANYGYTF. The CDR3 coding sequence is TGCGCCAGCAGCTTGGAGTTAGCTAACTATGGCTACACCTTC.

The chain uses TRBV7-2 and TRBJ1-2; D call uncertain. The germline V and J ends were trimmed by 5 bases and 6 bases, with 13 bases remaining between them. CDR3 length: 13 residues. Germline CDR1 reads SGHTA; CDR2 reads FQGNSA. The CDR3 spells CASSPEGGHGYTF. CDR3 in DNA: TGTGCCAGCAGCCCCGAGGGAGGCCATGGCTACACCTTC.

This chain links TRBV7-2 with TRBJ2-2; TRBD1 matches at 7 bases. The CDR3 consists of 14 residues. The germline gives CDR1 SGHTA, CDR2 FQGNSA. V dropped 3 bases and J dropped 5; count of bases not matched to a gene: 3. The CDR3 spells CASSFGDRTGELFF. CDR3 DNA sequence: TGTGCCAGCAGCTTCGGGGACAGAACCGGGGAGCTGTTTTTT.

CDR3 loop: CASSEWRGRGKHNEQFF. As DNA, the CDR3 is TGTGCCAGCAGTGAATGGAGGGGCAGGGGAAAACACAATGAGCAGTTCTTC. The V gene is TRBV2, the J gene TRBJ2-1; D is perhaps TRBD1 or TRBD2 (6 bases each). The CDR3 has 17 residues. V was cut by 2 bases and J by 5 bases, with 19 bases left in between. The V gene's germline CDR1 is SNHLY and CDR2 FYNNEI.

This sequence joins TRBV10-3 and TRBJ2-2, with TRBD1 identical over 9 bases. Trimming at V came to 8 bases and at J to 8 bases, leaving 9 bases not matched to a gene. The germline V gene has CDR1 ENHRY and CDR2 SYGVKD. The CDR3 consists of 14 residues. The CDR3 sequence is CAIGGTGFMGELFF. As DNA, the CDR3 is TGTGCCATCGGCGGGACAGGGTTCATGGGGGAGCTGTTTTTT.

The J gene is TRBJ1-2, the V gene TRBV7-2; D may be TRBD1 (6 bases). The V end was cut by 5 bases, the J end by 3 bases, with 10 bases between. The CDR3 consists of 13 residues. CDR1 SGHTA and CDR2 FQGNSA come from the germline V gene. The chain's CDR3 is CASSPGTHYGYTF. The CDR3 coding sequence is TGTGCCAGCAGCCCAGGGACACACTATGGCTACACCTTC.

The V and J genes are TRBV29-1 and TRBJ2-7, with D perhaps TRBD1 (5 bases). The CDR3 consists of 12 residues. V lost 7 bases, J lost 3 bases, and 13 bases lay in between. Looked up from germline, CDR1 is SQVTM and CDR2 is ANQGSEA. The CDR3 DNA reads TGCAGCGCTGGGGCCACCGGCTACGAGCAGTACTTC. As protein: CSAGATGYEQYF.

V usage is TRBV5-6 and J usage is TRBJ1-1; D not resolved. Germline V gene sequence: CDR1 SGHDT, CDR2 YYEEEE. There are 13 residues in the CDR3. V gave up 1 base and J gave up 6 bases, with 10 bases separating them. CDR3 amino acids: CASSLIGSPEAFF. DNA of the CDR3: TGTGCCAGCAGCTTGATAGGGAGCCCTGAAGCTTTCTTT.

The chain uses TRBV4-1 and TRBJ2-3; D may be TRBD1 (6 bases). CDR1 is MGHRA, CDR2 YSYEKL, per germline. Trimming took off 9 bases at V and 0 bases at J, with 16 bases between the two ends. The CDR3 totals 15 residues. The CDR3 loop is CASKANRVSTDTQYF. CDR3 DNA sequence: TGCGCCAGTAAAGCGAACAGGGTTAGCACAGATACGCAGTATTTT.

The genes are TRBV28 and TRBJ1-1; D unclear. Germline V lookup: CDR1 MDHEN, CDR2 SYDVKM. This CDR3 has 16 residues. Trimming cost V 3 bases and J 1 base, with 15 bases left between them. DNA for the CDR3: TGTGCCAGCAGTTTCCCCGCCAAGGCAGGGAACACTGAAGCTTTCTTT. Translated: CASSFPAKAGNTEAFF.

The rearrangement joins TRBV23-1 to TRBJ1-5; unclear D gene. TRBV23-1 is treated as an ORF (open reading frame) with a function not yet certain. This CDR3 is built from 17 residues. V was trimmed by 6 bases and J by 0 bases, leaving 18 bases between them. Written as DNA, the CDR3 is TGCGCCAGCAGCCAAATGAGGTCGGGGATTAGCAATCAGCCCCAGCATTTT. It codes for CASSQMRSGISNQPQHF.

V is TRBV7-9 and J is TRBJ2-1; D not resolved. There are 13 residues in the CDR3. Germline CDR1 and CDR2: SEHNR and FQNEAQ (reference sequence). Trimming took off 3 bases at V and 9 bases at J, with 12 bases between the two ends. CDR3 amino acids: CASSLISGGEQFF. CDR3 sequence (DNA): TGTGCCAGCAGCTTGATTTCGGGCGGTGAGCAGTTCTTC.